These T cell receptor beta chains were read from a single sample in a study of blood T cell repertoires in COVID-19. Clones were sequenced by immunoSEQ multiplex PCR, and TCRdb holds only the in-frame ones, with some missing. Found here are approximately 110,000 clones, about 87% of them singletons; the top ten hold 4.6%. The sample was peripheral blood. These TCRs come from a woman aged 50 to 65 with acute or convalescent COVID-19. Both conserved end residues are trimmed from each CDR3.

V	J	CDR3
TRBV7-8	TRBJ2-3	ASSPSADTQY
TRBV27	TRBJ2-7	ASSLQGAPGEQY
TRBV3-1/TRBV3-2	TRBJ2-1	ASSLRYEQF
TRBV6-5	TRBJ1-5	ASSMLMGANQPQH
TRBV29-1	TRBJ1-2	SAPGTGVVGSYGYT
TRBV7-7	TRBJ2-2	ASSLEQHFGELF
TRBV11-2	TRBJ2-5	ASSGLQGQETQY
TRBV7-9	TRBJ1-4	ASSREETANEKLF
TRBV19	TRBJ2-2	ASSIRSEVGELF
TRBV7-2	TRBJ2-1	ASRNRSYNEQF
TRBV24-1	TRBJ2-7	ATSDPSNRQY
TRBV28	TRBJ1-1	ASRDFDTEAF
TRBV6-5	TRBJ1-1	ASSASYRVNTEAF
TRBV4-3	TRBJ1-5	ASSRALNQPQH
TRBV7-8	TRBJ2-2	ASSLVGTGGSNTGELF
TRBV10-3	TRBJ1-5	AISDSYNQPQH
TRBV9	TRBJ2-1	ASSLTGTPYNEQF
TRBV2	TRBJ2-5	ASMGQQQETQY
TRBV29-1	TRBJ1-2	SVETRQGSLGGYT
TRBV6-5	TRBJ1-1	ASTPGTGYTEAF
TRBV7-9	TRBJ2-5	ASSLGTGDETQY
TRBV2	TRBJ1-2	ASSDRVNYGYT
TRBV9	TRBJ2-3	ASSVEVTSGSTDTQY
TRBV4-1	TRBJ1-3	ASSQVNRGNTIY
TRBV7-9	TRBJ2-5	ASSTLTGQETQY
TRBV3-1/TRBV3-2	TRBJ1-5	ASSHGTGRQPQH
TRBV30	TRBJ2-1	AWSVRYKTTPPYNEQF
TRBV7-9	TRBJ2-1	ASMSGTYNEQF
TRBV14	TRBJ1-5	ASSQPRDRYSNQPQH
TRBV18	TRBJ1-1	ASSPGQRNTEAF